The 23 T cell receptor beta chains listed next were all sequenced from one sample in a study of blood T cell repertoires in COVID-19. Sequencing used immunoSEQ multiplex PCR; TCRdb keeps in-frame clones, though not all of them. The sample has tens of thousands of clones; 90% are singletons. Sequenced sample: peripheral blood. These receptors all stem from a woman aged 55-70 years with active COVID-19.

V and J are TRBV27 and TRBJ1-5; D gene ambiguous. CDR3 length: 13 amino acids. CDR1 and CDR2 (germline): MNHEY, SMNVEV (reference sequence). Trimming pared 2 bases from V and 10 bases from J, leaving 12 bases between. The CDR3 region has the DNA TGTGCCAGCAGTTTAGAAGCGGTCTCACCCCAGCATTTT. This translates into CASSLEAVSPQHF.

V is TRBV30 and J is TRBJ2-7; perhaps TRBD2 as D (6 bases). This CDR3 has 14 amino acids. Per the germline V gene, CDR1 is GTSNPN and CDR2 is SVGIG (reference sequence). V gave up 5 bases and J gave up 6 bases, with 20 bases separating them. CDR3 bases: TGTGCCTGGGTAATACCCGGGAGCCACGGCGAGCAGTACTTC. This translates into CAWVIPGSHGEQYF.

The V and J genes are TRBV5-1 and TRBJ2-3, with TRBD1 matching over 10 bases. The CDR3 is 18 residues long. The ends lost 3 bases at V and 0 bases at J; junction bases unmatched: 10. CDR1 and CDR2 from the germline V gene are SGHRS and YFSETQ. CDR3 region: CASSSSRDRGLSTDTQYF. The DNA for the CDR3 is TGCGCCAGCAGCTCGTCCCGGGACAGGGGCCTTAGCACAGATACGCAGTATTTT.

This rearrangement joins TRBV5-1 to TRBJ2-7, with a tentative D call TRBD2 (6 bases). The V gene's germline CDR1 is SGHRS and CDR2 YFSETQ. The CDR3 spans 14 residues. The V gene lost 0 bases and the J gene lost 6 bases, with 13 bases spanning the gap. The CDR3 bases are TGCGCCAGCAGCTTGGTGGGGCTAGCGCGCGAGCAGTACTTC. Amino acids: CASSLVGLAREQYF.

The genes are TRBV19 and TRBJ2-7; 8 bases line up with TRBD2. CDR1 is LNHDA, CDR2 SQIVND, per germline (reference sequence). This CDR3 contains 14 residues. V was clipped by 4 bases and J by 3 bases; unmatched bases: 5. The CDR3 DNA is TGTGCCAGTAGTACGCCGGGACTAGTCTACGAGCAGTACTTC. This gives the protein CASSTPGLVYEQYF.

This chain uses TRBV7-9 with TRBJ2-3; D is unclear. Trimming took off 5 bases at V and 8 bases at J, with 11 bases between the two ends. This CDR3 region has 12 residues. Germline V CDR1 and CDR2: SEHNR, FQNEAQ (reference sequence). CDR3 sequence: CASSPQASTQYF. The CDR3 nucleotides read TGTGCCAGCAGCCCCCAAGCGAGTACGCAGTATTTT.

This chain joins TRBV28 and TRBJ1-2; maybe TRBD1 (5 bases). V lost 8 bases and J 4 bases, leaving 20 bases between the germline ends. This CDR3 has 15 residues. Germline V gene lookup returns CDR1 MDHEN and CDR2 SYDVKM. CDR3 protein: CASRGGAGGVYGYTF. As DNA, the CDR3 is TGTGCCAGCCGCGGAGGGGCAGGAGGAGTCTATGGCTACACCTTC.

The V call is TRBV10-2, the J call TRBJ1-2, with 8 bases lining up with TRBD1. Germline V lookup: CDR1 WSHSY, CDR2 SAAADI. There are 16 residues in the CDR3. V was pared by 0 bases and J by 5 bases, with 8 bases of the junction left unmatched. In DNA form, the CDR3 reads TGCGCCAGCAGTGAGTCGGGGCAGGGGGCCCTTTATGGCTACACCTTC. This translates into CASSESGQGALYGYTF.

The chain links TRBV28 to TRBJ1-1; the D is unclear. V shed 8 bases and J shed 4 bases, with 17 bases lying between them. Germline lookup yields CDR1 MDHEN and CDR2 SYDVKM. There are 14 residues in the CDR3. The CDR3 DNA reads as TGTGCCAGCCTCCCCCCAGGCCTGGCCACTGAAGCTTTCTTT. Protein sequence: CASLPPGLATEAFF.

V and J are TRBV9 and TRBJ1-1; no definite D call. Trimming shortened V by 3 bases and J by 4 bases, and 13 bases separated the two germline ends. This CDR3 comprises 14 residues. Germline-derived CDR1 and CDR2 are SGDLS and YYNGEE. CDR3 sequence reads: CASSGDKVGTEAFF. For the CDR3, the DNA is TGTGCCAGCAGCGGTGACAAGGTAGGCACTGAAGCTTTCTTT.

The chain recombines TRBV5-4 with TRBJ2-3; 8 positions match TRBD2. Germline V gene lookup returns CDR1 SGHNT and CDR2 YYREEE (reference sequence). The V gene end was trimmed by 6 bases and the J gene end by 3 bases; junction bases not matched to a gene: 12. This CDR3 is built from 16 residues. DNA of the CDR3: TGTGCCAGCAACGTTGGCGGGAGGTTTCTAACAGATACGCAGTATTTT. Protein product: CASNVGGRFLTDTQYF. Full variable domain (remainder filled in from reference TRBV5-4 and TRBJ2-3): ETGVTQSPTHLIKTRGQQVTLRCSSQSGHNTVSWYQQALGQGPQFIFQYYREEENGRGNFPPRFSGLQFPNYSSELNVNALELDDSALYLCASNVGGRFLTDTQYFGPGTRLTVL.

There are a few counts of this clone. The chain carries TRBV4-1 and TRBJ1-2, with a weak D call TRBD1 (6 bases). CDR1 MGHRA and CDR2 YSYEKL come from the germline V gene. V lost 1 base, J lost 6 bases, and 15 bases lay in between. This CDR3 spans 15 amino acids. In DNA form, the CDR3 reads TGCGCCAGCAGCCAAGGTACAGGGACGGGACATGGCTACACCTTC. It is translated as CASSQGTGTGHGYTF.

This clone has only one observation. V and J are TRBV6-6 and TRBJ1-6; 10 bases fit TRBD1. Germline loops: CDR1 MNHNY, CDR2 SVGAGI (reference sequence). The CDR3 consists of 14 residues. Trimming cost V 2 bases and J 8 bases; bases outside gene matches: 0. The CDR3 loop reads CASSYGTGDSPLHF. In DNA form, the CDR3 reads TGTGCCAGCAGTTACGGGACAGGGGATTCACCCCTCCACTTT.

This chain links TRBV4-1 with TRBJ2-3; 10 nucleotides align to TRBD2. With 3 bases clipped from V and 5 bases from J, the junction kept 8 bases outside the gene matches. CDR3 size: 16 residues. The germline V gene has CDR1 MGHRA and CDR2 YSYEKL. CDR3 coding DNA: TGCGCCAGCAGCCACGTCCTAGCGGGAGAAAAAGATACGCAGTATTTT. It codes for CASSHVLAGEKDTQYF.

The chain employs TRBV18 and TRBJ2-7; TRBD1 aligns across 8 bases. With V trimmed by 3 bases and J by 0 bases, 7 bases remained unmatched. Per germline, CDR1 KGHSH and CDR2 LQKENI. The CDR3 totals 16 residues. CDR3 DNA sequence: TGTGCCAGCTCACCGAAGGGGACAGGCCGCTCCTACGAGCAGTACTTC. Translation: CASSPKGTGRSYEQYF.

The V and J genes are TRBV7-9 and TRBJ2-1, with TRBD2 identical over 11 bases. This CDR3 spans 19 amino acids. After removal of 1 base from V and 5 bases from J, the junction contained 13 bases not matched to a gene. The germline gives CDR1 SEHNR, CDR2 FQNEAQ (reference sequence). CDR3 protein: CASSLVYWLAGGTNNEQFF. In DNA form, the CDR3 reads TGTGCCAGCAGCTTAGTTTATTGGCTAGCGGGAGGCACCAACAATGAGCAGTTCTTC.

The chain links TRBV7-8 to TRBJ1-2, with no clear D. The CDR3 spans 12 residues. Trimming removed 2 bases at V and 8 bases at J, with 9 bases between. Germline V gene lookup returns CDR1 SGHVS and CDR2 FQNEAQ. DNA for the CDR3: TGTGCCAGCAGCTTACCGGGCGGGGGCTACACCTTC. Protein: CASSLPGGGYTF.

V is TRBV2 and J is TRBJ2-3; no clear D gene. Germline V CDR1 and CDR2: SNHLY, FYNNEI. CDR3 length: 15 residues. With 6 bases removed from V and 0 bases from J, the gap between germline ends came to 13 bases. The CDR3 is CASRNTMSSTDTQYF. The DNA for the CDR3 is TGTGCCAGCAGGAACACAATGTCTAGCACAGATACGCAGTATTTT.

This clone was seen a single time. The CDR3 protein is CASSIGVNTEAFF. Written as DNA, the CDR3 is TGTGCCAGCAGTATAGGAGTTAACACTGAAGCTTTCTTT. V gene TRBV2 combines with J gene TRBJ1-1, with D hard to call. Germline loops: CDR1 SNHLY, CDR2 FYNNEI. V lost 5 bases to trimming and J lost 2 bases, with 9 bases between them. CDR3 length equals 13 residues.

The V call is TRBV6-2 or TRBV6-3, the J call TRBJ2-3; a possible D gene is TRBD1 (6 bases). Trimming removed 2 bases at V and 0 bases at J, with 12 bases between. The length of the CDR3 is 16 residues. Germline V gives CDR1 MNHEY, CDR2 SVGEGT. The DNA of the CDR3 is TGTGCCAGCAGTTACCTAACAGGGTCTAGCACAGATACGCAGTATTTT. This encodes CASSYLTGSSTDTQYF.

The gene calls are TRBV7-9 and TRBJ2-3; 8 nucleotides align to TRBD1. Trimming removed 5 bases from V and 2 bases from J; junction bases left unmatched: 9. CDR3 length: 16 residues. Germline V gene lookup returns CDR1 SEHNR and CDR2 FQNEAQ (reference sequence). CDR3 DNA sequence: TGTGCCAGCAGCCAGGGGGCTGGACTACTCACAGATACGCAGTATTTT. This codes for CASSQGAGLLTDTQYF.

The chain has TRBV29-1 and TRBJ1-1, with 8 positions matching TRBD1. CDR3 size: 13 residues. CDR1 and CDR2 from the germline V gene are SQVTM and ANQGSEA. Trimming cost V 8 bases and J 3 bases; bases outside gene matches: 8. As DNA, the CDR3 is TGCAGCCCGACCAAGACAGGGGACACTGAAGCTTTCTTT. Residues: CSPTKTGDTEAFF.

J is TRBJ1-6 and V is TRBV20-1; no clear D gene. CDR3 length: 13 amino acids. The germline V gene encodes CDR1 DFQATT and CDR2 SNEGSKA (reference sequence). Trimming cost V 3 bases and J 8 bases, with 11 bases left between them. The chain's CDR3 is CSASIGRDSPLHF. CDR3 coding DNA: TGCAGTGCTAGTATAGGGCGGGATTCACCCCTCCACTTT.